Listed here are 25 T cell receptor beta chains from one sample, sequenced in a study of blood T cells in healthy people across ages. PCR was performed a second time for about 7 to 11 cycles using a sample-barcoded 5' primer and a J-beta primer mix. TCRdb ran MiXCR on the 5' RACE reads and lists one entry per CDR3 protein. The sample lists 540,000 or so distinct CDR3 sequences, less than 25% occurring once. Another study also made use of these data, one on T cells of mothers and their children.

The sequenced material came from blood. These receptor sequences come from a boy aged 5-17 years in good health.

This chain connects TRBV7-9 to TRBJ2-7; 8 positions agree with TRBD1. The ends lost 4 bases at V and 6 bases at J; junction bases unmatched: 11. In germline, CDR1 is SEHNR, CDR2 FQNEAQ (reference sequence). The CDR3 is 15 residues long. The CDR3 sequence is CASSSDGQGWFEQYF. CDR3 coding DNA: TGTGCCAGCAGCTCGGACGGACAGGGATGGTTCGAGCAGTACTTC. Drawing the rest from reference TRBV7-9 and TRBJ2-7, the complete variable domain is DTGVSQNPRHKITKRGQNVTFRCDPISEHNRLYWYRQTLGQGPEFLTYFQNEAQLEKSRLLSDRFSAERPKGSFSTLEIQRTEQGDSAMYLCASSSDGQGWFEQYFGPGTRLTVT.

The chain couples TRBV24-1 to TRBJ2-5; no definite D call. CDR1 and CDR2 from the germline V gene are KGHDR and SFDVKD. V dropped 9 bases and J dropped 0 bases, with 10 bases sitting between them. The CDR3 contains 13 residues. CDR3: CATSTLYQETQYF. In DNA, the CDR3 is TGTGCCACCTCTACACTGTACCAAGAGACCCAGTACTTC.

As DNA, the CDR3 is TGTGCCAGCAGTCGCTCGGGACTAGCGGGAGCCGGGTACTTC. Residues: CASSRSGLAGAGYF. The chain couples TRBV28 to TRBJ2-7; 14 bases fit TRBD2. The CDR3 consists of 14 residues. Germline-derived CDR1 and CDR2 are MDHEN and SYDVKM. With V trimmed by 5 bases and J by 12 bases, 9 bases remained unmatched.

This clonotype appeared a few times. The genes are TRBV20-1 and TRBJ2-3; 9 bases agree with TRBD2. With 3 bases clipped from V and 0 bases from J, the junction kept 7 bases outside the gene matches. The CDR3 extends over 16 amino acids. The V gene's germline CDR1 is DFQATT and CDR2 SNEGSKA (reference sequence). Here the CDR3 reads CSARRVSGGSTDTQYF. The CDR3, as DNA: TGCAGTGCTAGGCGCGTTAGCGGGGGAAGCACAGATACGCAGTATTTT.

V is TRBV20-1 and J is TRBJ1-1, with D maybe TRBD1 (5 bases). CDR3 length: 14 residues. With 0 bases removed from V and 10 bases from J, the gap between germline ends came to 18 bases. Germline assignment: CDR1 DFQATT and CDR2 SNEGSKA (reference sequence). This CDR3 reads CSARENYGGDLAFF. As DNA, the CDR3 is TGCAGTGCTAGAGAAAACTATGGAGGGGATCTAGCTTTCTTT.

This clonotype was observed a handful of times. The chain couples TRBV20-1 to TRBJ1-1; D is undetermined. The CDR3 contains 15 residues. Trimming removed 0 bases at V and 0 bases at J, with 11 bases between. Germline V CDR1 and CDR2: DFQATT, SNEGSKA (reference sequence). The CDR3 DNA reads TGCAGTGCTAGAGATCGTGGGCTTATGAACACTGAAGCTTTCTTT. This gives the protein CSARDRGLMNTEAFF.

The chain has TRBV5-1 and TRBJ2-1; 10 positions match TRBD1. Germline V gene sequence: CDR1 SGHRS, CDR2 YFSETQ. Trimming took 4 bases from V and 5 from J; bases not matched to a gene: 6. The CDR3 is 15 amino acids. The CDR3 DNA follows: TGCGCCAGCAGCGAGGGACAGGGGACCCACAATGAGCAGTTCTTC. This gives the protein CASSEGQGTHNEQFF.

This clonotype was observed many times. The chain is built from TRBV28 and TRBJ2-7; a weak D match, TRBD1 (6 bases). V was shortened by 7 bases and J by 6 bases, with 16 bases between the two germline ends. The CDR3 is made up of 13 amino acids. Germline CDR1 is MDHEN and CDR2 is SYDVKM. In DNA, the CDR3 is TGTGCCAGCAACCGGGACAATAAATCCGAGCAGTACTTC. Translation gives CASNRDNKSEQYF.

The CDR3 DNA reads TGTGCCAGCAGTGAACGTAGAAGGGACGAGCAGTACTTC. Protein: CASSERRRDEQYF. The J gene is TRBJ2-7, the V gene TRBV6-1; unclear D gene. Germline V gene data show CDR1 as MNHNS and CDR2 as SASEGT. V was trimmed by 2 bases and J by 5 bases, leaving 10 bases between them. The CDR3 has 13 residues.

There are a few counts of this clonotype. The CDR3 bases are TGTGCCAGCTCACCGGAGGGGGGCGGTAATGAAAAACTGTTTTTT. Translation: CASSPEGGGNEKLFF. The genes are TRBV18 and TRBJ1-4, with D possibly being TRBD1 (6 bases). The germline V gene encodes CDR1 KGHSH and CDR2 LQKENI. V lost 3 bases and J 4 bases, leaving 12 bases between the germline ends. The CDR3 spans 15 residues.

The J gene is TRBJ2-3, the V gene TRBV11-1, with D unresolved. Germline assignment: CDR1 SGHAT and CDR2 FQDESV (reference sequence). The CDR3 spans 13 residues. V lost 2 bases and J 4 bases, leaving 7 bases between the germline ends. CDR3 sequence: CASSLSDSDTQYF. CDR3 nucleotides: TGTGCCAGCAGCTTATCCGACTCAGATACGCAGTATTTT.

This clonotype showed up just a few times. The chain combines TRBV6-2 or TRBV6-3 with TRBJ2-3; 9 nucleotides agree with TRBD2. Germline V lookup: CDR1 MNHEY, CDR2 SVGEGT. This CDR3 has 15 amino acids. The V gene end was trimmed by 2 bases and the J gene end by 1 base; junction bases not matched to a gene: 1. The CDR3 reads CASSYRGGGTDTQYF. In DNA form, the CDR3 reads TGTGCCAGCAGTTACCGCGGGGGGGGCACAGATACGCAGTATTTT.

V is TRBV27 and J is TRBJ2-5; 9 positions match TRBD1. The J call could be wrong; TRBJ2-7 is a better fit for the DNA end. The CDR3 is 13 amino acids. The V gene's germline CDR1 is MNHEY and CDR2 SMNVEV (reference sequence). CDR3 DNA: TGTGCCAGCAGTTTAGGGACAGGGACCGAGCAGTACTTC. Translation gives CASSLGTGTEQYF.

This clonotype was seen many times. The junction differs from germline at one of its ends, possibly a read error. The CDR3 here is CASSLGGTGTDTQYF. The DNA for the CDR3 is TGCGCCAGCAGCTTGGGAGGGACCGGCACAGATACGCAGTACTTT. The V call is TRBV5-1, the J call TRBJ2-3, with D possibly being TRBD1 or TRBD2 (5 bases each). This CDR3 is 15 amino acids long. In germline, CDR1 is SGHRS, CDR2 YFSETQ. Full variable domain (remainder filled in from reference TRBV5-1 and TRBJ2-3): KAGVTQTPRYLIKTRGQQVTLSCSPISGHRSVSWYQQTPGQGLQFLFEYFSETQRNKGNFPGRFSGRQFSNSRSEMNVSTLELGDSALYLCASSLGGTGTDTQYFGPGTRLTVL.

The genes are TRBV11-2 and TRBJ1-6; the D is unclear. Trimming took off 0 bases at V and 7 bases at J, with 13 bases between the two ends. CDR3 length equals 16 residues. The germline V gene has CDR1 SGHAT and CDR2 FQNNGV. The CDR3 region has the DNA TGTGCCAGCAGCTTAGAGCCCCTTTTGGGAAATTCACCCCTCCACTTT. Protein: CASSLEPLLGNSPLHF.

In its sample, this clonotype was seen a few times. V and J are TRBV28 and TRBJ1-1; TRBD1 matches 11 bases. The germline V gene encodes CDR1 MDHEN and CDR2 SYDVKM. V lost 10 bases to trimming and J lost 1 base; unmatched junction nucleotides: 8. The CDR3 length is 15 residues. The CDR3 DNA is TGTGCCATCCGGACAGGGGGCGTAGGGAACACTGAAGCTTTCTTT. Its translation is CAIRTGGVGNTEAFF.

CDR3 DNA sequence: TGTGCCAGCAGGGGCGTCGGGTTTGAAAAACTGTTTTTT. The encoded protein is CASRGVGFEKLFF. The chain uses TRBV12-3 or TRBV12-4 and TRBJ1-4, with unresolved D. The CDR3 spans 13 residues. V gave up 6 bases and J gave up 7 bases, with 12 bases separating them.

V usage is TRBV7-2 and J usage is TRBJ2-7; TRBD1 matches 8 bases. Looked up from germline, CDR1 is SGHTA and CDR2 is FQGNSA. This CDR3 comprises 16 residues. V trimming: 2 bases; J trimming: 1 base; junction bases outside the gene matches: 7. CDR3 sequence (DNA): TGTGCCAGCAGCTTAAGGGATGGACAGGGTTCCTACGAGCAGTACTTC. Encoded protein: CASSLRDGQGSYEQYF.

The chain recombines TRBV4-1 with TRBJ2-5, with D unresolved. This CDR3 has 13 residues. CDR1 and CDR2 (germline): MGHRA, YSYEKL. V shed 0 bases and J shed 5 bases, with 7 bases lying between them. The CDR3 DNA is TGCGCCAGCAGCCAAGACAACGTCGAGACCCAGTACTTC. Translated, it gives CASSQDNVETQYF.

This rearrangement joins TRBV7-6 to TRBJ2-1; tentative D call: TRBD1 (6 bases). Germline CDR1 SGHVS, CDR2 FNYEAQ. Deletions cut 1 base from V and 5 bases from J, with 6 bases between. The CDR3 is made up of 13 amino acids. This CDR3 is CASSLDRDNEQFF. CDR3 DNA: TGTGCCAGCAGCTTAGACAGGGACAATGAGCAGTTCTTC.

V and J are TRBV12-3 or TRBV12-4 and TRBJ2-1; D might be TRBD1 or TRBD2, each matching 5 bases. This CDR3 is 15 amino acids long. The V and J ends lost 1 base and 5 bases respectively, with 12 bases between them. CDR3 loop: CASSLDPRGDNEQFF. The CDR3 region has the DNA TGTGCCAGCAGTTTAGACCCGAGGGGAGACAATGAGCAGTTCTTC.

This clonotype appeared a few times. The chain employs TRBV7-2 and TRBJ2-7; 10 bases match TRBD1. The V and J ends lost 4 bases and 5 bases, in that order; junction bases with no gene match: 2. CDR3 length: 13 amino acids. In germline, CDR1 is SGHTA, CDR2 FQGNSA. The CDR3 DNA is TGTGCCAGCAGCTCGGGACAGGGGAACGAGCAGTACTTC. This sequence encodes CASSSGQGNEQYF.

The chain combines TRBV3-1 with TRBJ2-5; 9 bases are shared with TRBD1. Germline CDR1 reads LGHDT; CDR2 reads YNNKEL (reference sequence). The CDR3 is made up of 13 amino acids. Trimming removed 3 bases from V and 6 bases from J; junction bases left unmatched: 2. Here the CDR3 reads CASSQDRGQTQYF. For the CDR3, the DNA is TGTGCCAGCAGCCAGGACAGGGGACAGACCCAGTACTTC.

This clonotype appeared a few times. The chain employs TRBV6-5 and TRBJ2-3; possibly TRBD1 for D (5 bases). The CDR3 loop spans 15 amino acids. V was shortened by 2 bases and J by 2 bases, with 11 bases between the two germline ends. Per the germline V gene, CDR1 is MNHEY and CDR2 is SVGAGI. CDR3 nucleotide sequence: TGTGCCAGCAGTTACGGCAGGGTTATCACAGATACGCAGTATTTT. This translates into CASSYGRVITDTQYF.

The rearrangement joins TRBV2 to TRBJ2-7; 7 bases agree with TRBD2. V shed 6 bases, J shed 4 bases, and the junction held 9 bases outside the gene matches. This CDR3 spans 14 amino acids. Germline lookup yields CDR1 SNHLY and CDR2 FYNNEI. The CDR3 loop is CASRLTREQYEQYF. CDR3 DNA sequence: TGTGCCAGCAGATTGACGCGGGAGCAATACGAGCAGTACTTC. The whole variable domain, remainder taken from reference TRBV2 and TRBJ2-7, is EPEVTQTPSHQVTQMGQEVILRCVPISNHLYFYWYRQILGQKVEFLVSFYNNEISEKSEIFDDQFSVERPDGSNFTLKIRSTKLEDSAMYFCASRLTREQYEQYFGPGTRLTVT.